Sequencing of this T cell receptor (beta chain) was carried out in a study of blood T cell repertoires in COVID-19. Repertoires were generated with immunoSEQ multiplex PCR, while TCRdb's copy carries only in-frame clones and drops some. The sample lists 180,000 or so clones, approximately 89% occurring once. The V and J ends lost 2 bases and 1 base respectively, with 8 bases between them. The V gene's germline CDR1 is LGHDT and CDR2 YNNKEL (reference sequence). The CDR3 runs 14 residues. The V call is TRBV3-1 (or the pseudogene TRBV3-2), the J call TRBJ1-1, with unresolved D. Sequencing input: peripheral blood. The origin of this receptor is a man aged 35-49 years with active or convalescent COVID-19. The CDR3 sequence is CASSQLVSNTEAFF. In DNA form, the CDR3 reads TGTGCCAGCAGCCAACTTGTCTCGAACACTGAAGCTTTCTTT.